The 10 T cell receptor beta chains reported below all come from one sample, sequenced in a study of blood T cell dynamics during melanoma immunotherapy. Here immunoSEQ multiplex PCR was the method, and the copy in TCRdb shows in-frame clones only, minus some. The sample comprises approximately 11,000 clones, roughly 85% of which are singletons, and approximately 20% rests with the top ten. Time point given: pre-treatment baseline. Sequenced here: blood, sampled from a patient treated with checkpoint blockade. These receptors were obtained from a human donor with melanoma.

This clone was recorded only once. This sample also contains other DNA sequences that code for the same CDR3. Here the CDR3 DNA reads TGCGCCAGCAGCTTAGGGACTAGCGGCTACGAGCAGTACTTC. It is translated as CASSLGTSGYEQYF. The chain joins TRBV5-1 to TRBJ2-7; 11 nucleotides line up with TRBD2. Per the germline V gene, CDR1 is SGHRS and CDR2 is YFSETQ. J lost 3 bases, V lost 2 bases, and 1 base had no gene match. This CDR3 region has 14 residues.

The chain joins TRBV18 to TRBJ1-2, with D possibly being TRBD1 (6 bases). The ends were cut back, 0 bases at V and 2 bases at J, with 10 bases in the middle. CDR1 and CDR2 from the germline V gene are KGHSH and LQKENI. This CDR3 spans 15 amino acids. The CDR3 DNA reads TGTGCCAGCTCACCACCGGAACAGGGAAACTATGGCTACACCTTC. Translation gives CASSPPEQGNYGYTF. Full variable domain (rest looked up from reference TRBV18 and TRBJ1-2): NAGVMQNPRHLVRRRGQEARLRCSPMKGHSHVYWYRQLPEEGLKFMVYLQKENIIDESGMPKERFSAEFPKEGPSILRIQQVVRGDSAAYFCASSPPEQGNYGYTFGSGTRLTVV.

The rearrangement uses TRBV5-6 and TRBJ2-1; the D gene is possibly TRBD2 (5 bases). The CDR3 has 13 amino acids. Germline values: CDR1 SGHDT, CDR2 YYEEEE. V dropped 2 bases and J dropped 10 bases, with 13 bases sitting between them. CDR3 in DNA: TGTGCCAGCAGCTTAGGGAGAAATAGGGAGCAGTTCTTC. Amino acid sequence: CASSLGRNREQFF.

This chain connects TRBV19 to TRBJ1-2; D unresolved. This CDR3 is built from 18 residues. Trimming took off 6 bases at V and 3 bases at J, with 26 bases between the two ends. The V gene's germline CDR1 is LNHDA and CDR2 SQIVND (reference sequence). In DNA form, the CDR3 reads TGTGCCAGTAGCTTCCGGCGAGGCAGCCCAGTGAATGACTATGGCTACACCTTC. Amino acids: CASSFRRGSPVNDYGYTF.

The chain links TRBV18 to TRBJ2-7; 9 positions agree with TRBD2. The CDR3 consists of 15 residues. Looked up from germline, CDR1 is KGHSH and CDR2 is LQKENI. The V gene end was trimmed by 3 bases and the J gene end by 10 bases; junction bases not matched to a gene: 13. The CDR3 coding sequence is TGTGCCAGCTCACCGGCTAGCGGGGCCCAAGATAAACAGTACGTC. Its translation: CASSPASGAQDKQYV.

DNA of the CDR3: TGTGCCAGCAGCCCCACGGGCCGGGAAGCCTACAATGAGCAGTTCTTC. It codes for CASSPTGREAYNEQFF. V usage is TRBV16 and J usage is TRBJ2-1; possible D gene TRBD2, 5 bases. With 4 bases removed from V and 2 bases from J, the gap between germline ends came to 15 bases. The V gene's germline CDR1 is KGHSY and CDR2 FQNENV. This CDR3 is built from 16 residues.

This clone was seen a handful of times. This chain connects TRBV7-3 to TRBJ2-2, with a weak D call TRBD1 (5 bases). The CDR3 extends over 15 amino acids. The V end lost 4 bases, the J end lost 0 bases, and 9 bases lay between the germline ends. CDR1 and CDR2 (germline): SGHTA, FQGTGA. For the CDR3, the DNA is TGTGCCAGCAGCTCAGGGTACGCGAACACCGGGGAGCTGTTTTTT. Translated, it gives CASSSGYANTGELFF.

The chain couples TRBV9 to TRBJ2-5; D not resolved. V was trimmed by 3 bases and J by 5 bases, leaving 5 bases between them. The V gene's germline CDR1 is SGDLS and CDR2 YYNGEE. The CDR3 contains 11 residues. CDR3 sequence: CASSDEETQYF. CDR3 DNA: TGTGCCAGCAGCGACGAGGAGACCCAGTACTTC.

The chain carries TRBV9 and TRBJ1-2; D is unresolved. There are 12 residues in the CDR3. Trimming stripped 4 bases from V and 6 bases from J, with 10 bases between. Germline CDR1 is SGDLS and CDR2 is YYNGEE. The CDR3 reads CASSPRRNGYTF. The CDR3 region has the DNA TGTGCCAGCAGCCCCAGGAGGAATGGCTACACCTTC.

CDR3 sequence (DNA): TGTGCCAGCAGCGCACAGGGGGCCTACGAGCAGTACTTC. It specifies CASSAQGAYEQYF. The chain has TRBV9 and TRBJ2-7; 8 bases agree with TRBD1. V lost 3 bases, J lost 2 bases, and 1 base stayed unmatched. Per the germline V gene, CDR1 is SGDLS and CDR2 is YYNGEE. There are 13 residues in the CDR3. The full variable domain, rest sourced from reference TRBV9 and TRBJ2-7, is DSGVTQTPKHLITATGQRVTLRCSPRSGDLSVYWYQQSLDQGLQFLIQYYNGEERAKGNILERFSAQQFPDLHSELNLSSLELGDSALYFCASSAQGAYEQYFGPGTRLTVT.